This T cell receptor (beta chain) was obtained from a study of blood T cell repertoires in COVID-19. For the study at large: The samples span acute and convalescent COVID-19 from the United States, Italy and Spain.

The protocol was immunoSEQ multiplex PCR, while the TCRdb copy is restricted to in-frame clones and leaves out a portion. The data contain 250,000 to 300,000 clones, around 83% of them singletons. The CDR3 runs to 10 residues. Between the trimmed V and J ends, which lost 6 bases and 8 bases, there was a span of 8 bases. Germline V gene data show CDR1 as SGHKS and CDR2 as YYEKEE (reference sequence). This sequence joins TRBV5-5 and TRBJ1-2; D remains ambiguous. Sequencing was performed on peripheral blood. The sequence was obtained from a man aged 18-30 years with active or convalescent COVID-19. The CDR3 nucleotides read TGTGCCAGCATCACAGTCGGCTACACCTTC. Translation: CASITVGYTF.